The present T cell receptor beta chain was sequenced within a study of CXCR3-negative and CXCR3-positive naive CD8 T cells. Study observations and caveats: Both naive subsets had comparably high diversity; memory CD8+ cells much lower. For CXCR3-positive naive cells, TRB CDR3s were more hydrophobic than those of CXCR3-negative naive cells.

The study made its TRB cDNA libraries by 5' RACE, adding UMI labels. TCRdb reprocessed the 5' RACE reads, keeping one entry per CDR3 protein, no DNA. In total, the table holds approximately 140,000 distinct CDR3 sequences. Turning to this clonotype: Its antigen is not identified.

Researchers reported sorting every CD8+ T cell subset in triplicate, 300,000 to 350,000 cells per sort. The CDR3 has 14 residues. Looked up from germline, CDR1 is SQVTM and CDR2 is ANQGSEA. This clonotype originated in a human donor in good health. Some clones in this sample may be carry-over from other donors' samples. Material: naive CXCR3+ CD8+ T cells from blood. Regarding subset: CD45RO-CCR7+CD27+CD95- naive CD8+ T cells expressing CXCR3 (TNR3+). The rearrangement joins TRBV29-1 to TRBJ2-7. CDR3 protein: CSVEDRVRSYEQYF.